A selection of T cell receptor beta chains follows, all from one sample in a study of blood T cell repertoires in COVID-19. Data came from immunoSEQ multiplex PCR; TCRdb stores just in-frame clones and leaves some out. Altogether hundreds of thousands of clones are present, approximately 87% being singletons, with the ten largest covering 3% to 3.5%. The sample was PBMCs or T cells enriched from blood (not recorded which). These receptors all come from a woman aged 50 to 65 in a cohort exposed to, infected with or recovered from COVID-19 (not recorded which). The CDR3 runs from the conserved cysteine through the conserved F or W. A D gene is named only where the DNA matches it firmly. Not all rows give a size; the values are once, few, many and, for expanded clones, a class.

cdr3_aa cdr3_nt j_call d_call clone_size v_call
CASSSRRLNTEAFF TGTGCCAGCAGCTCACGGCGGTTGAACACTGAAGCTTTCTTT TRBJ1-1 NA NA TRBV7-9
CASSLRGEKLFF TGTGCCAGCAGCTTGAGGGGTGAAAAACTGTTTTTT TRBJ1-4 NA few TRBV5-6
CASSPLTPLLTSGGMNEQFF TGTGCCAGCAGCCCCCTAACCCCTTTACTTACTAGCGGGGGGATGAATGAGCAGTTCTTC TRBJ2-1 TRBD2 NA TRBV11-3
CASSQFGRFRDGYTF TGCGCCAGCAGCCAATTCGGTCGGTTCAGGGATGGCTACACCTTC TRBJ1-2 NA NA TRBV4-1
CASRGVGGLGNEQFF TGTGCCAGCAGGGGGGTCGGAGGGCTAGGCAATGAGCAGTTCTTC TRBJ2-1 NA NA TRBV6-5
CASSLRGYEQYF TGTGCCAGCAGCCTACGGGGTTACGAGCAGTACTTC TRBJ2-7 NA NA TRBV3-1/TRBV3-2
CASSLTGDPSGNTIYF TGTGCCAGCTCACTGACAGGGGACCCCTCTGGAAACACCATATATTTT TRBJ1-3 TRBD1 NA TRBV18
CASSPGVEETQYF TGTGCCAGCAGCCCCGGGGTGGAAGAGACCCAGTACTTC TRBJ2-5 NA NA TRBV7-2
CASSQTRGQGHEKLFF TGCGCCAGCAGCCAAACGCGAGGACAGGGGCATGAAAAACTGTTTTTT TRBJ1-4 TRBD1 NA TRBV4-1
CASSTSSGRGGNYGYTF TGTGCCAGCAGCACCTCCTCAGGGAGGGGGGGTAACTATGGCTACACCTTC TRBJ1-2 NA NA TRBV7-9
CASSPGPLYNEQFF TGTGCCAGCAGCCCAGGTCCGCTCTACAATGAGCAGTTCTTC TRBJ2-1 NA NA TRBV11-3
CAIRGAPWGYTF TGTGCCATCAGGGGGGCGCCATGGGGCTACACCTTC TRBJ1-2 NA once TRBV10-3
CASSRDLLAKNIQYF TGTGCCAGCAGCCGTGACTTATTAGCCAAAAACATTCAGTACTTC TRBJ2-4 NA NA TRBV6-6
CASSYRGSYNEQFF TGTGCCAGCAGCTACCGAGGGAGTTACAATGAGCAGTTCTTC TRBJ2-1 NA NA TRBV7-2
CASSEFPGGNGYTF TGCGCCAGCAGTGAGTTCCCAGGGGGTAATGGCTACACCTTC TRBJ1-2 TRBD1 NA TRBV10-2
CASSFDREETQYF TGTGCCAGCAGTTTTGACAGGGAAGAGACCCAGTACTTC TRBJ2-5 TRBD1 NA TRBV28
CASSLVGSRGSGNTIYF TGTGCCAGCAGCTTAGTTGGGTCTCGAGGTTCTGGAAACACCATATATTTT TRBJ1-3 NA NA TRBV7-2